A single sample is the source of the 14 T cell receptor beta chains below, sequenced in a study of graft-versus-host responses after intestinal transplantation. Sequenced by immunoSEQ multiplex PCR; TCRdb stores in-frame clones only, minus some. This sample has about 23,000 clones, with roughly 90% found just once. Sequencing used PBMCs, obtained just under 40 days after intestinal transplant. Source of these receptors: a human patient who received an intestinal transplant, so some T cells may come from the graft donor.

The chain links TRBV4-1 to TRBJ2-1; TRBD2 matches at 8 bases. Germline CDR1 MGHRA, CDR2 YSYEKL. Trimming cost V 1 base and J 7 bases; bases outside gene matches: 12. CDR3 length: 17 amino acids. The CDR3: CASSQVITGGPGNEQFF. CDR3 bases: TGCGCCAGCAGCCAAGTTATCACGGGAGGGCCGGGTAATGAGCAGTTCTTC.

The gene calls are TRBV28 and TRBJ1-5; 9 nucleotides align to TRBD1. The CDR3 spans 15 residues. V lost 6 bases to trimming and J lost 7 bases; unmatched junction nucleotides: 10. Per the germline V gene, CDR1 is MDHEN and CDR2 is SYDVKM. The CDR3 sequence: CASSRTGEGAQPQHF. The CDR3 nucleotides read TGTGCCAGCAGCCGGACAGGGGAGGGGGCACAGCCCCAGCATTTT.

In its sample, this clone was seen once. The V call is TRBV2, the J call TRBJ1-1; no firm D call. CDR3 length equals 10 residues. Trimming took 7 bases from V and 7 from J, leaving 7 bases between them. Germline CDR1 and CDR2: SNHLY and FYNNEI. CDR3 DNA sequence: TGTGCCAGCATGAGCTATGAAGCTTTCTTT. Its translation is CASMSYEAFF.

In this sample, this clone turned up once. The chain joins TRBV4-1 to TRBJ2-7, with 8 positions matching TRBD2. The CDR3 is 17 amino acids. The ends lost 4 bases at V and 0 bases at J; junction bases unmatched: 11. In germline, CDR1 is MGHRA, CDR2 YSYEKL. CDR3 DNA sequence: TGCGCCAGCAGCCGACTTTCCCGACTAGCGTTCTCCTACGAGCAGTACTTC. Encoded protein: CASSRLSRLAFSYEQYF.

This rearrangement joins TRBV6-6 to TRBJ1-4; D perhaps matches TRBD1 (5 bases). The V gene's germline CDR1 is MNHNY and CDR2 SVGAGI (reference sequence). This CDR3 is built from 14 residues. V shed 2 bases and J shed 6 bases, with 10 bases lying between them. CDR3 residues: CASSYGGVDEKLFF. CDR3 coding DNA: TGTGCCAGCAGTTACGGGGGGGTGGATGAAAAACTGTTTTTT.

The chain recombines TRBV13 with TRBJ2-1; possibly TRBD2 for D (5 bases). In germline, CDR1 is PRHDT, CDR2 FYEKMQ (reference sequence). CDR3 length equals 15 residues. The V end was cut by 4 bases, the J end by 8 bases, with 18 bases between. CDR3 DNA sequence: TGTGCCAGCAGCTCGAAGGACTGGTTGGGAGATGAGCAGTTCTTC. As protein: CASSSKDWLGDEQFF.

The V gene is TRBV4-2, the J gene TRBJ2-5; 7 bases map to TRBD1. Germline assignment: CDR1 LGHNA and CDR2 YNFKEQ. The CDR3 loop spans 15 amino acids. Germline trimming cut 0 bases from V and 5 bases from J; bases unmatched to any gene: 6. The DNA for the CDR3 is TGTGCCAGCAGCCAAGATGGGGGCAGGGGGGAGACCCAGTACTTC. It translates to CASSQDGGRGETQYF.

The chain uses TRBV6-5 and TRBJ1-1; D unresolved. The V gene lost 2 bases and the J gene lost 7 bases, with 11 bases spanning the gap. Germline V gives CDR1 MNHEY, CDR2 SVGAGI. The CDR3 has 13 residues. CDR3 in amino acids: CASSYGSGDEAFF. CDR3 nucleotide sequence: TGTGCCAGCAGTTACGGGTCTGGGGATGAAGCTTTCTTT.

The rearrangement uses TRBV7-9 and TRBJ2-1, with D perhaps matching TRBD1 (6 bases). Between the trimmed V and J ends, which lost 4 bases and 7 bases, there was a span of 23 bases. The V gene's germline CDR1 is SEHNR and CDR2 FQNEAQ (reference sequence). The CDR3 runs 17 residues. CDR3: CASSSNRVSYLRNEQFF. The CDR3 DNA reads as TGTGCCAGCAGCTCCAACAGGGTAAGCTACCTTAGGAATGAGCAGTTCTTC.

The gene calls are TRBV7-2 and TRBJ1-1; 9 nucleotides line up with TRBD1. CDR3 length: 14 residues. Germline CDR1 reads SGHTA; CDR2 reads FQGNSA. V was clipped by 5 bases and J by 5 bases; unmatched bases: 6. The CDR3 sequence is CASSGQGRSTEAFF. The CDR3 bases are TGTGCCAGCAGCGGACAGGGGAGGAGTACTGAAGCTTTCTTT.

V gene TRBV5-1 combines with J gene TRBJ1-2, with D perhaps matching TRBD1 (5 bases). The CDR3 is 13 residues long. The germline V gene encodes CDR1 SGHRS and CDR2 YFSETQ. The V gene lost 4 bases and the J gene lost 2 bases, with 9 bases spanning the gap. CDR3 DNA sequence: TGCGCCAGCAGCCGAGAGGGGAACTATGGCTACACCTTC. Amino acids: CASSREGNYGYTF.

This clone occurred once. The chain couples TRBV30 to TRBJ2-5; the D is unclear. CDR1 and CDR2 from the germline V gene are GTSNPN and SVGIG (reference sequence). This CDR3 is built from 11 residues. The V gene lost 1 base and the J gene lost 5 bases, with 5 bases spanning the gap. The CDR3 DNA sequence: TGTGCCTGGAGTGAGACTGAGACCCAGTACTTC. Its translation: CAWSETETQYF.

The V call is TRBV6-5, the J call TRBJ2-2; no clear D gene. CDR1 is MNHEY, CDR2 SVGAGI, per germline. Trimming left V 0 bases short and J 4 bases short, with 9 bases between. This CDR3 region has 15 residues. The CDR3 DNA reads TGTGCCAGCAGTTACTCGGCGTATCTCACCGGGGAGCTGTTTTTT. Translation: CASSYSAYLTGELFF.

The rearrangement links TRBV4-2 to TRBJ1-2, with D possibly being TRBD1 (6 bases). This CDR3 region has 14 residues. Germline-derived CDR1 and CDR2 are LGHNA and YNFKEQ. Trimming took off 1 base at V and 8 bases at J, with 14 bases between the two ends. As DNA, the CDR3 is TGTGCCAGCAGCCAAGGGGGGCCAGGGAGAGGCTACACCTTC. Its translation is CASSQGGPGRGYTF.